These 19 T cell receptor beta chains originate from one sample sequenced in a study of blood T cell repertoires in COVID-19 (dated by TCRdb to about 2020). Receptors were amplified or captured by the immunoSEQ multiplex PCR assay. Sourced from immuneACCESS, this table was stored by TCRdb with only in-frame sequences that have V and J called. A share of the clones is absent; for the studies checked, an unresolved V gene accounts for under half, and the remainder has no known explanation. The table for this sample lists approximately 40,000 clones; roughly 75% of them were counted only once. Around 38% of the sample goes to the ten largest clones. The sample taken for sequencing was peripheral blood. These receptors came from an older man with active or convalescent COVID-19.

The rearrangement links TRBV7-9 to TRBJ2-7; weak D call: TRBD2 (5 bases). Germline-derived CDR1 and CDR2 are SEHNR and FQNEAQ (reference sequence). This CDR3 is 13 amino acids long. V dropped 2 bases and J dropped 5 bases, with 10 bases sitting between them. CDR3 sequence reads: CASSLTDGNEQYF. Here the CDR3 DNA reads TGTGCCAGCAGCTTAACTGACGGGAACGAGCAGTACTTC.

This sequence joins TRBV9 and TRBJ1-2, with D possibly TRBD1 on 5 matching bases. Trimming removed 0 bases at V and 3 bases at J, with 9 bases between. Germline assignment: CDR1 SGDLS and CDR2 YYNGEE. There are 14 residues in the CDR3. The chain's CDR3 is CASSVGTSDYGYTF. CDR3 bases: TGTGCCAGCAGCGTAGGGACAAGCGACTATGGCTACACCTTC.

CDR3 sequence (DNA): TGTGCCAGCAGCTTAGTACAAGAGACCCAGTACTTC. The encoded protein is CASSLVQETQYF. V gene TRBV7-2 combines with J gene TRBJ2-5; the D is unclear. The germline gives CDR1 SGHTA, CDR2 FQGNSA. With 1 base removed from V and 2 bases from J, the gap between germline ends came to 2 bases. The CDR3 extends over 12 amino acids.

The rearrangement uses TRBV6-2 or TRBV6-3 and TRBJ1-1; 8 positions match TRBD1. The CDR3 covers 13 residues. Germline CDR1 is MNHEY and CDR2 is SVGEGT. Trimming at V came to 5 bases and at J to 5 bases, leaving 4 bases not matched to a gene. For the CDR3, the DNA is TGTGCCAGCAGTACGCAGGGGGCAACTGAAGCTTTCTTT. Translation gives CASSTQGATEAFF.

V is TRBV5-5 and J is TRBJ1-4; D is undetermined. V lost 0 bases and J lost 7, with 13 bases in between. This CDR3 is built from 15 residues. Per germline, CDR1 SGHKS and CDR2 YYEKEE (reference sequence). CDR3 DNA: TGTGCCAGCAGCTTGGCCGAGCGTGTGATTGAAAAACTGTTTTTT. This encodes CASSLAERVIEKLFF.

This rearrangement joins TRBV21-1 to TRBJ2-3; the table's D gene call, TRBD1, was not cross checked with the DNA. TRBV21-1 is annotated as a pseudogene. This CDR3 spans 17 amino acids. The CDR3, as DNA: TGTGCCAGCAGCGAAAGAACACAGGGGTTTGACACAGATACGCAGTATTTT. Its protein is CASSERTQGFDTDTQYF.

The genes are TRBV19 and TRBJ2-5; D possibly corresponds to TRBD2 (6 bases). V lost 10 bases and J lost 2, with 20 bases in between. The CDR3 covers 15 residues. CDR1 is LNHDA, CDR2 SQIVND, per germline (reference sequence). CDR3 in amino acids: CATAPGVLQQETQYF. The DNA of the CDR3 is TGTGCCACCGCACCGGGGGTTCTCCAACAAGAGACCCAGTACTTC.

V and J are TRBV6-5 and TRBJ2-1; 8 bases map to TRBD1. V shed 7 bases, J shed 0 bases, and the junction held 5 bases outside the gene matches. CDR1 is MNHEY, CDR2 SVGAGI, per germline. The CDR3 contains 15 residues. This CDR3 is CASNPTGGSYNEQFF. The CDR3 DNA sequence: TGTGCCAGCAACCCTACAGGGGGCTCCTACAATGAGCAGTTCTTC.

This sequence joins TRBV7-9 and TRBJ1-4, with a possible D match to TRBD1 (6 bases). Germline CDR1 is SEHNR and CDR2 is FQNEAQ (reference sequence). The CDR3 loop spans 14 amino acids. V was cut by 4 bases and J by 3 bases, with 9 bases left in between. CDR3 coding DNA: TGTGCCAGCAGCTCGACAGGAGCTAATGAAAAACTGTTTTTT. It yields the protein CASSSTGANEKLFF.

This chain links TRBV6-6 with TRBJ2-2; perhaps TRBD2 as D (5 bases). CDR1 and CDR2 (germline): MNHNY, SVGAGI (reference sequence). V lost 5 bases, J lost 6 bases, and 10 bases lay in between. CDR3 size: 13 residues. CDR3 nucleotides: TGTGCCAGCAGTCCCCGCGGGCCCGGGGAGCTGTTTTTT. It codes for CASSPRGPGELFF.

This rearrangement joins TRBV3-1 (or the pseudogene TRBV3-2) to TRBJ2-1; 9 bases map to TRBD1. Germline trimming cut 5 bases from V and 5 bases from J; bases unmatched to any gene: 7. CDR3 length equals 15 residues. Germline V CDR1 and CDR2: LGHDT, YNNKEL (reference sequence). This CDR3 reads CASSDPDRGDNEQFF. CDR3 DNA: TGTGCCAGCAGCGATCCGGACAGGGGAGACAATGAGCAGTTCTTC.

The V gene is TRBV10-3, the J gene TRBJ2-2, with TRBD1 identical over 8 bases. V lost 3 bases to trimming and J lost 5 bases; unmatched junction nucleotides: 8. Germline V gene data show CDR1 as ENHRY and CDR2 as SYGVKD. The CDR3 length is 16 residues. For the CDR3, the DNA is TGTGCCATCAGTGAAGCCCAGACAGGGGTTACCGGGGAGCTGTTTTTT. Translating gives CAISEAQTGVTGELFF.

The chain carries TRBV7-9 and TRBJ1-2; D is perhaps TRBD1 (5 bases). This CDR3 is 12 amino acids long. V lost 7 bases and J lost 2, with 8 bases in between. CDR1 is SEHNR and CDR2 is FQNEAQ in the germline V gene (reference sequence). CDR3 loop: CASTQGNYGYTF. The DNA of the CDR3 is TGTGCCAGCACGCAGGGAAACTATGGCTACACCTTC. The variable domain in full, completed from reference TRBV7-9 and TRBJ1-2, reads DTGVSQNPRHKITKRGQNVTFRCDPISEHNRLYWYRQTLGQGPEFLTYFQNEAQLEKSRLLSDRFSAERPKGSFSTLEIQRTEQGDSAMYLCASTQGNYGYTFGSGTRLTVV.

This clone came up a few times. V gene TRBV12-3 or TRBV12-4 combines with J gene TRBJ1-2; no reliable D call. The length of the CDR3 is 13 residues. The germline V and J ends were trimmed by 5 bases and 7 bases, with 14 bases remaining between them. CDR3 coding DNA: TGTGCCAGCAGTCCTCGGAGGGCTATTGGCTACACCTTC. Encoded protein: CASSPRRAIGYTF.

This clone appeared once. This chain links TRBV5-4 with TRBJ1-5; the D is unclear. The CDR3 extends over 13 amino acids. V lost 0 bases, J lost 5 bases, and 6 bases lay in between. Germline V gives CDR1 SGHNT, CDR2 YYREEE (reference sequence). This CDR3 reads CASSLGTDQPQHF. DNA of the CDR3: TGTGCCAGCAGCTTGGGTACGGATCAGCCCCAGCATTTT.

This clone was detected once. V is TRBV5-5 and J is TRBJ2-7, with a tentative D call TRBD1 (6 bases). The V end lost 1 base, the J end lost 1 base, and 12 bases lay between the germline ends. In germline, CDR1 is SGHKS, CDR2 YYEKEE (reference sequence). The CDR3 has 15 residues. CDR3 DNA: TGTGCCAGCAGCTTGTCGGGACATCAATCCTACGAGCAGTACTTC. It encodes CASSLSGHQSYEQYF.

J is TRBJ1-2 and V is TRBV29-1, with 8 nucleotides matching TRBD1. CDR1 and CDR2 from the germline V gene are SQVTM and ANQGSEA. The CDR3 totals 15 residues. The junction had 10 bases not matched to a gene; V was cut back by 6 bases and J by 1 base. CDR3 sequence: CSVTAGGGFNYGYTF. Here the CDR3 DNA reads TGCAGCGTGACGGCAGGGGGCGGCTTTAACTATGGCTACACCTTC.

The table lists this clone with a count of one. The CDR3 nucleotides read TGTGCCAGCAGCGGCGGACAGGTCTATGGCTACACCTTC. Protein: CASSGGQVYGYTF. The chain links TRBV3-1 (or the pseudogene TRBV3-2) to TRBJ1-2; 7 nucleotides align to TRBD1. The CDR3 length is 13 residues. The V and J ends lost 5 bases and 4 bases, in that order; junction bases with no gene match: 4. CDR1 is LGHDT and CDR2 is YNNKEL in the germline V gene (reference sequence).

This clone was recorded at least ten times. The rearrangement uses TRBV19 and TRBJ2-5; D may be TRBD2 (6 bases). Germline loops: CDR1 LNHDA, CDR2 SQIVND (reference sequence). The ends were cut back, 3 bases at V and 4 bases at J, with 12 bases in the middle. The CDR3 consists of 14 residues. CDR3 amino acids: CASSIGGLRETQYF. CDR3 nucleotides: TGTGCCAGTAGTATCGGAGGGTTGAGAGAGACCCAGTACTTC.